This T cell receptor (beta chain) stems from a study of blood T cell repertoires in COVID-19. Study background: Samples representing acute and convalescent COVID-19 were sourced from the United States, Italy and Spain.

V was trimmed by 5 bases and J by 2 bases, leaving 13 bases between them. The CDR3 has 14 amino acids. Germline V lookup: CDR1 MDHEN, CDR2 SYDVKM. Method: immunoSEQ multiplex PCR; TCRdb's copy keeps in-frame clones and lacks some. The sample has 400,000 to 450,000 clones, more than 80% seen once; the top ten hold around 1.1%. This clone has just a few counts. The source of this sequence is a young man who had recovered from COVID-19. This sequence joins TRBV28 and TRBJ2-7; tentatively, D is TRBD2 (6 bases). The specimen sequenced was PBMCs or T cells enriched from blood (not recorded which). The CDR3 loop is CASSRAGQTYEQYF. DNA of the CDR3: TGTGCCAGCAGTCGAGCGGGTCAGACCTACGAGCAGTACTTC.